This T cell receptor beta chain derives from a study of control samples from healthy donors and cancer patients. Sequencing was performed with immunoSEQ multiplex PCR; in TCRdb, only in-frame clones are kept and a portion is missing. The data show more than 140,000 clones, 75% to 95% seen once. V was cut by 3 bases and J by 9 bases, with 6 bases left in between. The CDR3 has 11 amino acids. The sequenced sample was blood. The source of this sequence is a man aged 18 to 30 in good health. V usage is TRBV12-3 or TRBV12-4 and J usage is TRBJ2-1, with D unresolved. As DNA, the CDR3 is TGTGCCAGCAGTTTCTCGGGTGAGCAGTTCTTC. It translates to CASSFSGEQFF.